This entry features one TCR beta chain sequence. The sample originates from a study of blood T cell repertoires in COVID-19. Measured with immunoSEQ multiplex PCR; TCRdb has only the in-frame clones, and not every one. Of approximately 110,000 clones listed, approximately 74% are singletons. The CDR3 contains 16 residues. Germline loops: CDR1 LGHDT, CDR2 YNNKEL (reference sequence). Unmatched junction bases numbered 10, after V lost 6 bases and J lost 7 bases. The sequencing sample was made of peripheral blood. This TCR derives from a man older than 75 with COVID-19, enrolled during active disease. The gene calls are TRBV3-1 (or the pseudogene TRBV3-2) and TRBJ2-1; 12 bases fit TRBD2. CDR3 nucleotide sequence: TGTGCCAGCAGGGGAACCGGGACTAGCGGGCCTAATGAGCAGTTCTTC. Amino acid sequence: CASRGTGTSGPNEQFF.